The clone carrying this T cell receptor (beta chain) was recorded many times. Antigen specificity is unknown. The data were taken from a study of liver allograft versus peripheral blood T cells. Looking at the study overall: Recipients' peripheral blood supplied the T cell receptor repertoires against which those in transplanted livers were compared.

The germline V gene encodes CDR1 SEHNR and CDR2 FQNEAQ (reference sequence). V shed 0 bases and J 4 bases; nucleotides not matched to a gene: 4. This CDR3 has 17 residues. Study results and caveats: There were reportedly differences between T cell receptor repertoires inside liver allografts and those in peripheral blood.

TCRdb redid the calling of the reads with MiXCR, one entry per CDR3 protein. The repertoire holds fewer than 15,000 distinct CDR3 sequences, with approximately 20% as singletons. This chain links TRBV7-9 with TRBJ2-3; 13 bases align to TRBD2. The clonotype comes from a human patient who had a liver transplant. The graft donor may have contributed some T cells. This CDR3 reads CASSLAGTSGISDTQYF. The CDR3, as DNA: TGTGCCAGCAGCTTAGCGGGGACTAGCGGGATATCAGATACGCAGTATTTT.